The source of this T cell receptor beta chain is a study of control samples from healthy donors and cancer patients. Profiled with immunoSEQ multiplex PCR; TCRdb holds only in-frame clones, not every one. The sample includes about 94,000 clones, around 87% seen only once; the top ten take over 0.95%. Germline V CDR1 and CDR2: MNHEY, SVGEGT. After removal of 2 bases from V and 12 bases from J, the junction contained 12 bases not matched to a gene. This CDR3 has 14 amino acids. This clonotype was obtained from a woman aged 45-65 years in good health. The V gene is TRBV6-2 or TRBV6-3, the J gene TRBJ1-2, with TRBD1 matching 7 bases. The specimen was blood. The CDR3 loop reads CASSYRRGQGGNTF. In DNA form, the CDR3 reads TGTGCCAGCAGTTACCGGAGGGGGCAGGGTGGAAACACCTTC.